These T cell receptor beta chains were read from a single sample in a study of beta chain features in type 1 diabetes. Repertoires were generated with immunoSEQ multiplex PCR, while TCRdb's copy carries only in-frame clones and drops some. The sample lists some 270,000 clones, under 13% occurring once. Specimen: naive CD4+ T cells from blood. These TCRs come from a man aged 25 to 40 with type 1 diabetes. The CDR3 runs from the conserved cysteine through the conserved F or W. D genes are given only for firm matches. For some rows the clone size is stated as once, few or many, or as a class when expanded; others skip it.

TRBJ1-6	TRBV14	-	TRBD1	TGTGCCAGCAGCCAAGACTCCTGGGACAGACGTAGCTCCTATAATTCACCCCTCCACTTT	CASSQDSWDRRSSYNSPLHF
TRBJ2-3	TRBV29-1	few	TRBD1	TGCAGCGGCCGACAGGGTATTTCAGATACGCAGTATTTT	CSGRQGISDTQYF
TRBJ2-3	TRBV2	-	TRBD2	TGTGCCAGCAGAACCCTAAAGCGGGGGACCACAGATACGCAGTATTTT	CASRTLKRGTTDTQYF
TRBJ1-5	TRBV30	-	-	TGTGCCTGGAGTGTTAGAAGCAATCAGCCCCAGCATTTT	CAWSVRSNQPQHF
TRBJ1-1	TRBV6-1	-	TRBD1	TGTGCCAGCAAGGGACAGTACACTGAAGCTTTCTTT	CASKGQYTEAFF
TRBJ2-5	TRBV9	-	-	TGTGCCAGCAGCGTAGCGTCGAGAAGTGAGACCCAGTACTTC	CASSVASRSETQYF
TRBJ2-7	TRBV4-1	-	TRBD2	TGCGCCAGCAGCCAAGGTAGGGAGGGCTACGAGCAGTACTTC	CASSQGREGYEQYF
TRBJ2-5	TRBV28	-	TRBD1	TGTGCCAGCAGCCCGGGACAGGAAGAGACCCAGTACTTC	CASSPGQEETQYF
TRBJ2-1	TRBV18	few	TRBD2	TGTGCCAGCTCACCACCGAGTAGCGGGGCCTATGAGCAGTTCTTC	CASSPPSSGAYEQFF
TRBJ2-7	TRBV5-4	few	-	TGTGCCAGCAGCTTGGAGCGGCTCTCCTACGAGCAGTACTTC	CASSLERLSYEQYF
TRBJ2-5	TRBV9	-	-	TGTGCCAGCAGCGCCGGGGGGCAGGCTGGTCGGCAAGAGACCCAGTACTTC	CASSAGGQAGRQETQYF
TRBJ2-7	TRBV10-3	-	-	TGTGCCATCAGTGAGTCCGAGGGCGGCGAGTCGGAGGAGCAGTACTTC	CAISESEGGESEEQYF
TRBJ2-1	TRBV6-5	-	TRBD2	TGTGCCAGCAAGCGGGGGACAATCAATGAGCAGTTCTTC	CASKRGTINEQFF
TRBJ2-2	TRBV4-3	few	-	TGCGCCAGCAGCCAAAGGGGCGGGGCGAACACCGGGGAGCTGTTTTTT	CASSQRGGANTGELFF
TRBJ2-7	TRBV30	few	-	TGTGCCTGGAGTGTTGGGGTCGGGGTATACGAGCAGTACTTC	CAWSVGVGVYEQYF
TRBJ2-7	TRBV6-5	-	-	TGTGCCAGCACCTTGGATCCCGCGGGGCTCTACGAGCAGTACTTC	CASTLDPAGLYEQYF
TRBJ1-1	TRBV10-3	few	-	TGTGCCATCAGTGAGTCGGCCAGGTTGAACACTGAAGCTTTCTTT	CAISESARLNTEAFF
TRBJ2-5	TRBV7-7	-	-	TGTGCTAGCAGCTATATGGGAGGTTGGCGGGAGACCCAGTACTTC	CASSYMGGWRETQYF
TRBJ1-2	TRBV19	-	TRBD1	TGTGCCTCTCGAGCTGACAGGGGGCTGGGATATGGCTACACCTTC	CASRADRGLGYGYTF
TRBJ1-6	TRBV7-8	-	TRBD1	TGTGCCAGCAGCCCAGACAGGGCAGGCAATTCACCCCTCCACTTT	CASSPDRAGNSPLHF
TRBJ2-1	TRBV5-1	-	-	TGCGCCAGCAGCATGACGACAGATGAGCAGTTCTTC	CASSMTTDEQFF
TRBJ2-1	TRBV11-3	few	TRBD2	TGTGCCAGCAGCCCAGGGGGACTAGCATACAATGAGCAGTTCTTC	CASSPGGLAYNEQFF
TRBJ1-1	TRBV5-1	-	TRBD1	TGCGCCAGCACGGGGCCCAGGGGGACTGAAGCTTTCTTT	CASTGPRGTEAFF
TRBJ1-2	TRBV5-4	-	TRBD1	TGTGCCAGCAGTAGAACAGGGGTAAGGGACTATGGCTACACCTTC	CASSRTGVRDYGYTF
TRBJ1-1	TRBV6-1	few	-	TGTGCCAGCAGTGAAGCGCGTGCCGTCGAAGCTTTCTTT	CASSEARAVEAFF
TRBJ2-7	TRBV7-9	-	TRBD1	TGTGCCAGCAGCCGCCCAGGGGGCCAGCAGTACTTC	CASSRPGGQQYF
TRBJ2-5	TRBV7-9	-	TRBD1	TGTGCCAGCAGCTGGGGACAGGGGGCCCCCCAAGAGACCCAGTACTTC	CASSWGQGAPQETQYF
TRBJ2-5	TRBV15	-	TRBD1	TGTGCCACCAGCCGCTGGGACAGCCTTCAAGAGACCCAGTACTTC	CATSRWDSLQETQYF
TRBJ2-7	TRBV7-9	-	-	TGTGCCAGCAGCTTAGAGGGGTCGCGGTCCGAGCAGTACTTC	CASSLEGSRSEQYF
TRBJ2-3	TRBV30	-	-	TGTGCCTGGAGTGTAAGGGGGGGGCAGGTAGCAGATACGCAGTATTTT	CAWSVRGGQVADTQYF
TRBJ2-3	TRBV2	few	-	TGTGCCAGCAAGCTAGGAATGGGCACAGATACGCAGTATTTT	CASKLGMGTDTQYF
TRBJ1-2	TRBV6-6	few	TRBD1	TGTGCCAGCAGTGTCTCCGGGACAGGGGGCCGCTATGGCTACACCTTC	CASSVSGTGGRYGYTF
TRBJ2-7	TRBV19	few	TRBD1	TGTGCCAGTAGACGTGGGGGACAGGGGGACTACGAGCAGTACTTC	CASRRGGQGDYEQYF
TRBJ1-1	TRBV5-1	-	-	TGCGCCAGCAGCCCGCAGGAGGGGTTCGCTGAAGCTTTCTTT	CASSPQEGFAEAFF
TRBJ2-5	TRBV11-2	-	TRBD2	TGTGCCAGCAGCTTAGGGGTTAGCGGGGGGGCCCGGGAGACCCAGTACTTC	CASSLGVSGGARETQYF
TRBJ2-1	TRBV19	few	TRBD2	TGTGCCAGTAGTAGGGGGACTAGGGGCTTGAATGAGCAGTTCTTC	CASSRGTRGLNEQFF
TRBJ1-4	TRBV4-2	-	-	TGTGCCAGCAGCCAAGATGAGGGTGCTCGGAAACTGTTTTTT	CASSQDEGARKLFF
TRBJ2-3	TRBV29-1	-	-	TGCAGCGTTCAAGGACAGCGAGGATCCGCAGATACGCAGTATTTT	CSVQGQRGSADTQYF
TRBJ2-5	TRBV9	-	-	TGTGCCAGCAGCCCCCGCGGGACCCCAGAGACCCAGTACTTC	CASSPRGTPETQYF
TRBJ2-5	TRBV18	-	TRBD1	TGTGCCAGCTCACCAGGGACAGACCAAGAGACCCAGTACTTC	CASSPGTDQETQYF
TRBJ1-5	TRBV19	few	-	TGTGCCAGTAGTATGTGGGGAGGGGGCAATCAGCCCCAGCATTTT	CASSMWGGGNQPQHF
TRBJ2-1	TRBV15	few	TRBD1	TGTGCCACCAGCACAACTCAGGGGGACAATGAGCAGTTCTTC	CATSTTQGDNEQFF
TRBJ2-7	TRBV27	few	TRBD2	TGTGCCAGCAGAGCGGGGGGGATCTACGAGCAGTACTTC	CASRAGGIYEQYF
TRBJ1-2	TRBV2	-	TRBD1	TGTGCCAGCGGCCTACAGGGGTCTTATGGCTACACCTTC	CASGLQGSYGYTF
TRBJ1-1	TRBV6-4	-	-	TGTGCCAGCAGCGGGGGATGGGGGTCTGAAGCTTTCTTT	CASSGGWGSEAFF
TRBJ2-7	TRBV4-2	few	TRBD1	TGTGCCAGCAGCCAAGGGGACAGGGGCTCCGAGCAGTACTTC	CASSQGDRGSEQYF
TRBJ2-7	TRBV4-1	-	TRBD1	TGCGCCAGCAGCCAAGCAGGGGGCGACCAGTACTTC	CASSQAGGDQYF